These 27 T cell receptor beta chains originate from one sample sequenced in a study of regulatory T cells in long-lasting Graves disease (dated by TCRdb to the early 2020s). The sample's time point label, decoded: persistent/refractory GD, antithyroid drugs over 5 years with positive TRAb. For both TCR sequencing and RNA sequencing, RNA was extracted from PBMCs using TRIzol. Library preparation was by multiplex PCR. Sequencing took place on an Illumina HiSeq 4000. iRepertoire HTBI primers and Arm-PCR amplification of CDR3 regions were used to construct TCR beta libraries. TCRdb redid the processing of the public reads, applying fastp at Q25 and MiXCR, and retained in-frame beta chains. One record per CDR3 amino acid sequence lists the most common genes and DNA. Here the sample has around 460,000 distinct CDR3 sequences; 20% to 25% occur a single time. Around 13% of the sample rests with the top ten.

Sequencing was performed on peripheral blood mononuclear cells (PBMCs), taken when the disease was refractory, from a patient treated with antithyroid drugs. The receptors shown here come from a female donor with Graves disease.

The chain uses TRBV29-1 and TRBJ2-1; a possible D gene is TRBD1 (6 bases). This CDR3 region has 11 residues. The germline V gene encodes CDR1 SQVTM and CDR2 ANQGSEA. V shed 5 bases and J shed 7 bases, with 9 bases lying between them. CDR3 loop: CSVCRGNEQFF. DNA for the CDR3: TGCAGCGTTTGCAGGGGAAATGAGCAGTTCTTC.

This clonotype appeared a few times. The rearrangement uses TRBV3-1 and TRBJ2-7; tentative D call: TRBD2 (6 bases). The V end lost 4 bases, the J end lost 4 bases, and 20 bases lay between the germline ends. Germline CDR1 LGHDT, CDR2 YNNKEL (reference sequence). The CDR3 is 16 residues long. The CDR3, as DNA: TGTGCCAGCAGCCCCAAGGCGAGGGAGGCATTTTACGAGCAGTACTTC. Its translation is CASSPKAREAFYEQYF.

This clonotype was counted only a few times. The chain couples TRBV7-2 to TRBJ1-3; possibly TRBD1 for D (5 bases). CDR1 and CDR2 (germline): SGHTA, FQGNSA. CDR3 length equals 17 residues. Trimming shortened V by 5 bases and J by 0 bases, and 17 bases separated the two germline ends. The CDR3 sequence: CASSRPGPVVSGNTIYF. CDR3 in DNA: TGTGCCAGCAGCAGGCCGGGGCCGGTGGTCTCTGGAAACACCATATATTTT.

This clonotype was picked up a small number of times. The chain employs TRBV29-1 and TRBJ1-5, with 8 bases aligning to TRBD1. CDR3 length equals 14 residues. The germline CDR1 and CDR2 sequences are SQVTM and ANQGSEA. The ends lost 6 bases at V and 7 bases at J; junction bases unmatched: 11. This CDR3 reads CSVTTGAGGQPQHF. The CDR3 region has the DNA TGCAGCGTGACGACAGGGGCCGGCGGGCAGCCCCAGCATTTT.

The chain recombines TRBV19 with TRBJ2-4, with TRBD2 matching over 9 bases. The germline CDR1 and CDR2 sequences are LNHDA and SQIVND (reference sequence). The CDR3 loop spans 16 amino acids. With V trimmed by 7 bases and J by 4 bases, 11 bases remained unmatched. The CDR3 loop reads CASTLDAGGSKNIQYF. The CDR3 DNA reads TGTGCCAGTACCCTAGACGCGGGGGGGAGTAAAAACATTCAGTACTTC.

This clonotype was found a few times. The chain combines TRBV10-3 with TRBJ1-3, with D maybe TRBD1 (5 bases). This CDR3 spans 14 amino acids. Germline V CDR1 and CDR2: ENHRY, SYGVKD. V shed 7 bases and J shed 1 base, with 11 bases lying between them. The CDR3 spells CAITEGTSGNTIYF. CDR3 coding DNA: TGTGCCATCACCGAGGGGACTTCTGGAAACACCATATATTTT.

This chain connects TRBV11-3 to TRBJ2-2, with 9 nucleotides matching TRBD2. After removal of 4 bases from V and 3 bases from J, the junction contained 9 bases not matched to a gene. Germline-derived CDR1 and CDR2 are SGHNT and YENEEA. The CDR3 is 17 residues long. Written as DNA, the CDR3 is TGTGCCAGCAGCTGGGGCGGGAGGGCCCTGGACACCGGGGAGCTGTTTTTT. Protein sequence: CASSWGGRALDTGELFF.

This clonotype was observed a single time. This chain connects TRBV29-1 to TRBJ2-1, with a tentative D call TRBD2 (6 bases). The germline CDR1 and CDR2 sequences are SQVTM and ANQGSEA. Trimming left V 3 bases short and J 5 bases short, with 23 bases between. The CDR3 consists of 17 residues. CDR3 loop: CSVDYRSGPEGHNEQFF. CDR3 bases: TGCAGCGTTGATTATCGATCCGGGCCGGAGGGGCACAATGAGCAGTTCTTC.

This sequence joins TRBV18 and TRBJ2-5, with D tentatively TRBD1 (5 bases). The V gene lost 1 base and the J gene lost 3 bases, with 12 bases spanning the gap. Germline CDR1 reads KGHSH; CDR2 reads LQKENI. This CDR3 has 15 amino acids. CDR3 sequence (DNA): TGTGCCAGCTCACCACTGGGGCCGGCCGAAGAGACCCAGTACTTC. Translating gives CASSPLGPAEETQYF.

In this sample, this clonotype turned up many times. The rearrangement joins TRBV11-1 to TRBJ2-7; 9 bases fit TRBD2. The junction had 1 base not matched to a gene; V was cut back by 0 bases and J by 1 base. Germline lookup yields CDR1 SGHAT and CDR2 FQDESV (reference sequence). This CDR3 contains 15 residues. The CDR3 is CASSLAGLASYEQYF. The DNA of the CDR3 is TGTGCCAGCAGCTTAGCGGGACTAGCATCCTACGAGCAGTACTTC.

This clonotype showed up many times. A single base separates this from a much larger clone, so it may be a read error. V usage is TRBV9 and J usage is TRBJ2-7; 12 nucleotides agree with TRBD1. The CDR3 covers 13 residues. Germline V gives CDR1 SGDLS, CDR2 YYNGEE. Germline trimming cut 5 bases from V and 5 bases from J; bases unmatched to any gene: 2. The CDR3 is CASSGTGGHEQYF. The CDR3, as DNA: TGTGCCAGCAGTGGGACAGGGGGCCACGAGCAGTACTTC.

The chain combines TRBV19 with TRBJ1-1, with D possibly matching TRBD1 (5 bases). The CDR3 extends over 13 amino acids. Germline CDR1 reads LNHDA; CDR2 reads SQIVND (reference sequence). V dropped 2 bases and J dropped 6 bases, with 10 bases sitting between them. CDR3: CASSIQGHAEAFF. The CDR3 DNA is TGTGCCAGTAGTATACAGGGTCACGCTGAAGCTTTCTTT.

Of note for this clonotype: A much larger clone lies one base from this, so it may be a read error. V and J are TRBV6-1 and TRBJ1-1; D is unresolved. V was pared by 4 bases and J by 1 base, with 10 bases between. The V gene's germline CDR1 is MNHNS and CDR2 SASEGT. This CDR3 has 14 amino acids. DNA of the CDR3: TGTGCCAGCAGTGCCAACGAACAGAACACTGAAGCTTTCTTT. Its protein is CASSANEQNTEAFF.

This clonotype came up many times. The CDR3 bases are TGTGCCAGCAGTTTATCTACCGGGACAGGGTTGAACGGGGAGCTGTTTTTT. Amino acid sequence: CASSLSTGTGLNGELFF. The rearrangement links TRBV27 to TRBJ2-2; 9 nucleotides align to TRBD1. Germline V gives CDR1 MNHEY, CDR2 SMNVEV (reference sequence). J gave up 7 bases and V 0 bases, and 9 bases lay outside the gene matches. CDR3 length: 17 residues.

This clonotype has more than one count but fewer than ten. This rearrangement joins TRBV20-1 to TRBJ1-2; TRBD1 is a possible D gene (5 bases). The germline gives CDR1 DFQATT, CDR2 SNEGSKA (reference sequence). The V gene lost 1 base and the J gene lost 4 bases, with 10 bases spanning the gap. This CDR3 is 13 amino acids long. CDR3 sequence (DNA): TGCAGTGCTAGAGTGCCAGGGACCTATGGCTACACCTTC. Its translation is CSARVPGTYGYTF.

This clonotype was counted many times. The J gene is TRBJ1-4, the V gene TRBV20-1; TRBD1 agrees at 7 bases. CDR3 length equals 16 residues. Germline V gene lookup returns CDR1 DFQATT and CDR2 SNEGSKA (reference sequence). V was clipped by 1 base and J by 0 bases; unmatched bases: 5. The CDR3 loop is CSARGRGLTTNEKLFF. CDR3 in DNA: TGCAGTGCTAGAGGAAGGGGGCTTACAACTAATGAAAAACTGTTTTTT.

This clonotype was found a few times. This chain uses TRBV7-9 with TRBJ1-1; no clear D gene. V shed 7 bases and J shed 0 bases, with 12 bases lying between them. Germline V gives CDR1 SEHNR, CDR2 FQNEAQ (reference sequence). CDR3 length: 14 residues. CDR3 DNA: TGTGCCAGCATCACACTGCAGTTGAACACTGAAGCTTTCTTT. Its translation is CASITLQLNTEAFF.

This clonotype was counted at least ten times. The chain recombines TRBV7-3 with TRBJ2-7, with 9 bases identical to TRBD2. The CDR3 extends over 15 amino acids. J lost 2 bases, V lost 5 bases, and 7 bases had no gene match. Per the germline V gene, CDR1 is SGHTA and CDR2 is FQGTGA. The chain's CDR3 is CASSLQRGAPYEQYF. In DNA, the CDR3 is TGTGCCAGCAGCCTTCAGCGGGGGGCCCCCTACGAGCAGTACTTC. The full variable domain, completed using reference TRBV7-3 and TRBJ2-7, is GAGVSQTPSNKVTEKGKYVELRCDPISGHTALYWYRQSLGQGPEFLIYFQGTGAADDSGLPNDRFFAVRPEGSVSTLKIQRTERGDSAVYLCASSLQRGAPYEQYFGPGTRLTVT.

This clonotype was picked up many times. The chain couples TRBV10-3 to TRBJ1-2; TRBD1 matches 7 bases. This CDR3 is built from 13 residues. Per germline, CDR1 ENHRY and CDR2 SYGVKD. V lost 6 bases and J lost 8; bases outside the gene matches: 9. CDR3 in amino acids: CAISPTGQQGYTF. CDR3 DNA: TGTGCCATCAGCCCGACAGGGCAGCAGGGCTACACCTTC.

This sequence joins TRBV5-6 and TRBJ1-1; D is uncertain. This CDR3 has 14 residues. The germline gives CDR1 SGHDT, CDR2 YYEEEE. V was pared by 3 bases and J by 2 bases, with 11 bases between. Written as DNA, the CDR3 is TGTGCCAGCAGCTGGACGGCGGCAAACACTGAAGCTTTCTTT. Translating it yields CASSWTAANTEAFF.

This clonotype was seen repeatedly, ten times or more. V is TRBV7-2 and J is TRBJ2-5, with a tentative D call TRBD1 (5 bases). Germline CDR1 is SGHTA and CDR2 is FQGNSA. The CDR3 runs 15 residues. V was trimmed by 4 bases and J by 4 bases, leaving 16 bases between them. DNA for the CDR3: TGTGCCAGCAGCTACAGAGCAGGGTCGGGAGAGACCCAGTACTTC. Its translation is CASSYRAGSGETQYF.

The table lists this clonotype with many counts. The chain couples TRBV12-3 or TRBV12-4 to TRBJ2-2; possible D gene TRBD1, 6 bases. The CDR3 has 15 residues. The V end lost 5 bases, the J end lost 0 bases, and 10 bases lay between the germline ends. This CDR3 is CASSQRTANTGELFF. In nucleotides, the CDR3 is TGTGCCAGCAGTCAGAGGACAGCGAACACCGGGGAGCTGTTTTTT.

In this sample, this clonotype turned up many times. The chain links TRBV2 to TRBJ2-2; unclear D gene. Trimming shortened V by 5 bases and J by 5 bases, and 3 bases separated the two germline ends. The V gene's germline CDR1 is SNHLY and CDR2 FYNNEI. CDR3 length: 11 amino acids. The DNA of the CDR3 is TGTGCCAGCAGTATTACCGGGGAGCTGTTTTTT. Its protein is CASSITGELFF.

This clonotype appeared many times. The rearrangement joins TRBV7-3 to TRBJ1-1; possibly TRBD1 for D (5 bases). This CDR3 spans 15 amino acids. Germline CDR1 is SGHTA and CDR2 is FQGTGA. Trimming left V 5 bases short and J 1 base short, with 14 bases between. The DNA of the CDR3 is TGTGCCAGCAGCCTACAGCCGCAGGGGAACACTGAAGCTTTCTTT. Its translation: CASSLQPQGNTEAFF.

A few counts support this clonotype. This chain links TRBV2 with TRBJ1-5; no firm D call. The V end lost 3 bases, the J end lost 0 bases, and 9 bases lay between the germline ends. The CDR3 spans 15 residues. Germline CDR1 reads SNHLY; CDR2 reads FYNNEI. The CDR3 region has the DNA TGTGCCAGCAGTGACTCACAGCATAGCAATCAGCCCCAGCATTTT. Translation gives CASSDSQHSNQPQHF.

V usage is TRBV6-2 or TRBV6-3 and J usage is TRBJ1-2, with 7 bases that match TRBD1. The V segment lost 7 bases and the J segment 4 bases; nucleotides outside the gene matches: 6. The germline V gene has CDR1 MNHEY and CDR2 SVGEGT. This CDR3 has 13 amino acids. CDR3 coding DNA: TGTGCCAGCAATCCGACAGGGATCTATGGCTACACCTTC. Residues: CASNPTGIYGYTF.

This clonotype was detected many times. The chain is built from TRBV10-3 and TRBJ1-6, with D maybe TRBD1 (6 bases). CDR3 length: 17 residues. Trimming removed 1 base at V and 7 bases at J, with 17 bases between. Germline CDR1 reads ENHRY; CDR2 reads SYGVKD. The CDR3 spells CAISELPGGSKNSPLHF. The CDR3 region has the DNA TGTGCCATCAGTGAGTTGCCCGGGGGCTCTAAGAATTCACCCCTCCACTTT.